These 23 T cell receptor beta chains were all obtained from the same sample, sequenced in a study of T cell repertoires in cytomegalovirus infection. Their antigens remain unidentified. TCRdb reprocessed the reads via MiXCR and lists one record per CDR3 protein. Of 20,000 to 25,000 distinct CDR3 sequences in the sample, 35% to 45% were seen once. The sample consisted of CD8+ T cells from cultured PBMCs, taken from culture after CMV antigen stimulation. The source of these receptors is a human donor in good health (CMV status not recorded). Some clones in this sample may be carry-over from other donors' samples.

The chain is built from TRBV6-1 and TRBJ1-1; the D gene is possibly TRBD1 (6 bases). Trimming pared 4 bases from V and 1 base from J, leaving 31 bases between. There are 21 residues in the CDR3. Per the germline V gene, CDR1 is MNHNS and CDR2 is SASEGT. In nucleotides, the CDR3 is TGTGCCAGCAGTGCATACAGTGATCCCCGTTACAGGGTGGTGGCGAACACTGAAGCTTTCTTT. This codes for CASSAYSDPRYRVVANTEAFF.

This clonotype was detected ten times or more. The chain has TRBV9 and TRBJ2-1, with a tentative D call TRBD1 (5 bases). Trimming took off 0 bases at V and 3 bases at J, with 13 bases between the two ends. The CDR3 has 16 amino acids. Germline CDR1 SGDLS, CDR2 YYNGEE. The CDR3 region has the DNA TGTGCCAGCAGCGTAGAAACAGGTGGGTTCTACAATGAGCAGTTCTTC. Residues: CASSVETGGFYNEQFF.

This clonotype was seen more than once but under ten times. The rearrangement links TRBV7-2 to TRBJ2-7; a possible D gene is TRBD1 (6 bases). The CDR3 loop spans 13 amino acids. Trimming pared 6 bases from V and 0 bases from J, leaving 9 bases between. In germline, CDR1 is SGHTA, CDR2 FQGNSA. The CDR3 coding sequence is TGTGCCAGCAGACAGGGTTACTCCTACGAGCAGTACTTC. Amino acids: CASRQGYSYEQYF.

The V gene is TRBV19, the J gene TRBJ2-3; TRBD2 agrees at 14 bases. This CDR3 is built from 16 residues. Per germline, CDR1 LNHDA and CDR2 SQIVND (reference sequence). V lost 6 bases to trimming and J lost 1 base; unmatched junction nucleotides: 3. Written as DNA, the CDR3 is TGTGCCAGTAGCCTGGGACTAGCGGGGGGCACAGATACGCAGTATTTT. Its protein is CASSLGLAGGTDTQYF. Complete variable domain (other parts from reference TRBV19 and TRBJ2-3): DGGITQSPKYLFRKEGQNVTLSCEQNLNHDAMYWYRQDPGQGLRLIYYSQIVNDFQKGDIAEGYSVSREKKESFPLTVTSAQKNPTAFYLCASSLGLAGGTDTQYFGPGTRLTVL.

This clonotype appeared once. The genes are TRBV7-2 and TRBJ2-7, with 7 bases aligning to TRBD2. Germline values: CDR1 SGHTA, CDR2 FQGNSA. The V segment lost 5 bases and the J segment 2 bases; nucleotides outside the gene matches: 9. This CDR3 region has 15 residues. The CDR3 region is CASSRGGRGPYEQYF. The CDR3 DNA follows: TGTGCCAGCAGCCGCGGAGGGAGGGGACCCTACGAGCAGTACTTC.

V is TRBV7-2 and J is TRBJ1-2; D unresolved. Trimming removed 3 bases at V and 2 bases at J, with 7 bases between. Germline assignment: CDR1 SGHTA and CDR2 FQGNSA. The CDR3 consists of 13 residues. The CDR3 protein is CASSLGPNYGYTF. DNA for the CDR3: TGTGCCAGCAGCTTGGGCCCCAACTATGGCTACACCTTC.

Ten or more counts support this clonotype. The chain is built from TRBV27 and TRBJ1-4; 7 nucleotides agree with TRBD1. CDR1 and CDR2 from the germline V gene are MNHEY and SMNVEV (reference sequence). The trim removed 6 bases at V and 3 bases at J, leaving 4 bases unmatched. This CDR3 region has 14 residues. CDR3 sequence reads: CASRLGQSNEKLFF. CDR3 sequence (DNA): TGTGCCAGCAGATTGGGACAGTCTAATGAAAAACTGTTTTTT.

V usage is TRBV6-6 and J usage is TRBJ1-1; 8 bases are a match to TRBD1. Per germline, CDR1 MNHNY and CDR2 SVGAGI (reference sequence). V shed 2 bases, J shed 4 bases, and the junction held 6 bases outside the gene matches. This CDR3 region has 15 residues. The CDR3 region has the DNA TGTGCCAGCAGTTACCCCCAGGGGGCTGGCACTGAAGCTTTCTTT. Amino acid sequence: CASSYPQGAGTEAFF.

This clonotype has a handful of counts. This chain connects TRBV6-1 to TRBJ2-3; 7 bases align to TRBD2. The germline V gene encodes CDR1 MNHNS and CDR2 SASEGT. The junction had 8 bases not matched to a gene; V was cut back by 5 bases and J by 0 bases. This CDR3 has 16 amino acids. CDR3 amino acids: CASSQKVAGSTDTQYF. The CDR3 coding sequence is TGTGCCAGCAGTCAAAAGGTAGCGGGTAGCACAGATACGCAGTATTTT.

This clonotype was picked up a small number of times. The V call is TRBV5-1, the J call TRBJ1-1; no firm D call. V was cut by 3 bases and J by 1 base, with 10 bases left in between. Per the germline V gene, CDR1 is SGHRS and CDR2 is YFSETQ. This CDR3 contains 14 residues. The CDR3 loop is CASSSKDWNTEAFF. The CDR3 nucleotides are TGCGCCAGCAGCTCCAAAGACTGGAACACTGAAGCTTTCTTT.

The rearrangement links TRBV6-8 to TRBJ2-1; 9 nucleotides agree with TRBD2. Germline assignment: CDR1 MNHGY and CDR2 SAAAGT. The CDR3 loop spans 21 amino acids. J lost 0 bases, V lost 3 bases, and 18 bases had no gene match. The CDR3 is CASSYFEEASGTVDSYNEQFF. The CDR3 nucleotides read TGTGCCAGCAGTTATTTTGAGGAGGCTAGCGGGACTGTCGACTCCTACAATGAGCAGTTCTTC.

The chain couples TRBV30 to TRBJ1-6; D remains ambiguous. The V gene's germline CDR1 is GTSNPN and CDR2 SVGIG (reference sequence). The CDR3 sequence is 15 residues long. Trimming removed 2 bases at V and 10 bases at J, with 18 bases between. CDR3 DNA: TGTGCCTGGAGTTACGACGGGTTTACGGGGTCACCCCTCCACTTT. It specifies CAWSYDGFTGSPLHF.

This clonotype came up a few times. The CDR3 here is CATSSHSGPLGNEQYF. CDR3 DNA sequence: TGTGCCACCAGCTCCCACTCCGGGCCCCTAGGCAACGAGCAGTACTTC. This sequence joins TRBV15 and TRBJ2-7; D is unresolved. V was shortened by 5 bases and J by 5 bases, with 22 bases between the two germline ends. The CDR3 covers 16 residues. Germline CDR1 is LNHNV and CDR2 is YYDKDF (reference sequence).

Comment on this clonotype: The junction differs from germline at one of its ends, possibly a read error. V is TRBV28 and J is TRBJ1-1, with D possibly being TRBD1 (5 bases). CDR1 and CDR2 (germline): MDHEN, SYDVKM. This CDR3 is built from 12 residues. The CDR3 protein is CASSLPEGTDIF. The CDR3 nucleotides read TGTGCCAGCAGTTTACCGGAAGGAACGGACATCTTT.

In this sample, this clonotype turned up many times. The rearrangement uses TRBV7-8 and TRBJ1-2; D possibly corresponds to TRBD1 (5 bases). The germline gives CDR1 SGHVS, CDR2 FQNEAQ. Trimming cost V 1 base and J 5 bases, with 11 bases left between them. The CDR3 has 14 residues. CDR3 loop: CASSLGTTKYGYTF. In nucleotides, the CDR3 is TGTGCCAGCAGCTTAGGGACAACGAAATATGGCTACACCTTC.

This clonotype showed up just a few times. The J gene is TRBJ2-1, the V gene TRBV7-2; 12 nucleotides agree with TRBD2. The trim removed 5 bases at V and 10 bases at J, leaving 6 bases unmatched. The CDR3 totals 14 residues. The germline gives CDR1 SGHTA, CDR2 FQGNSA. The CDR3 DNA sequence: TGTGCCAGCAGCCCGACTAGCGGGAGAAAAGAGCAGTTCTTC. It specifies CASSPTSGRKEQFF.

In its sample, this clonotype was seen a few times. The chain recombines TRBV7-2 with TRBJ1-3; D is possibly TRBD1 (5 bases). V shed 5 bases and J shed 4 bases, with 24 bases lying between them. Germline V gene data show CDR1 as SGHTA and CDR2 as FQGNSA. The CDR3 runs 18 residues. CDR3 bases: TGTGCCAGCAGCCCCACCACCCTCGGGAGGGGACTAGGAAACACCATATATTTT. Its protein product is CASSPTTLGRGLGNTIYF. The full variable domain, completed using reference TRBV7-2 and TRBJ1-3, is GAGVSQSPSNKVTEKGKDVELRCDPISGHTALYWYRQSLGQGLEFLIYFQGNSAPDKSGLPSDRFSAERTGGSVSTLTIQRTQQEDSAVYLCASSPTTLGRGLGNTIYFGEGSWLTVV.

This clonotype was recorded at least ten times. The J gene is TRBJ1-3, the V gene TRBV28, with D tentatively TRBD1 (6 bases). There are 14 residues in the CDR3. Deletions cut 5 bases from V and 0 bases from J, with 8 bases between. Per the germline V gene, CDR1 is MDHEN and CDR2 is SYDVKM. The CDR3 nucleotides are TGTGCCAGCAGTGACAGGATCTCTGGAAACACCATATATTTT. This gives the protein CASSDRISGNTIYF.

The CDR3 DNA follows: TGTGCCAGCAGCCCCCCGGGGGACGACGAGCAGTACTTC. This sequence encodes CASSPPGDDEQYF. The J gene is TRBJ2-7, the V gene TRBV7-9; D is possibly TRBD2 (6 bases). Per germline, CDR1 SEHNR and CDR2 FQNEAQ (reference sequence). The CDR3 extends over 13 amino acids. V lost 5 bases, J lost 5 bases, and 13 bases lay in between.

The chain has TRBV19 and TRBJ2-7, with TRBD1 matching over 8 bases. Germline V gene sequence: CDR1 LNHDA, CDR2 SQIVND (reference sequence). The V gene end was trimmed by 5 bases and the J gene end by 2 bases; junction bases not matched to a gene: 11. CDR3 length: 16 residues. CDR3 bases: TGTGCCAGTAGTTGGACTGGGACAGGACAAACCTACGAGCAGTACTTC. It is translated as CASSWTGTGQTYEQYF.

The chain carries TRBV5-4 and TRBJ2-4; D might be TRBD2 (6 bases). This CDR3 is 12 amino acids long. CDR1 is SGHNT and CDR2 is YYREEE in the germline V gene (reference sequence). V lost 0 bases, J lost 9 bases, and 7 bases lay in between. The CDR3 spells CASSLGGGIQYF. CDR3 nucleotide sequence: TGTGCCAGCAGCTTGGGGGGAGGCATTCAGTACTTC.

The chain links TRBV2 to TRBJ1-5, with TRBD1 matching over 11 bases. V shed 7 bases, J shed 4 bases, and the junction held 3 bases outside the gene matches. The CDR3 extends over 14 amino acids. CDR1 and CDR2 from the germline V gene are SNHLY and FYNNEI. DNA of the CDR3: TGTGCCAGCACCGGGACAGGGGGAAATCAGCCCCAGCATTTT. Its translation is CASTGTGGNQPQHF.

The J gene is TRBJ2-3, the V gene TRBV15; 9 bases match TRBD2. The length of the CDR3 is 16 residues. V lost 4 bases and J lost 1; bases outside the gene matches: 6. CDR1 is LNHNV, CDR2 YYDKDF, per germline (reference sequence). CDR3 DNA sequence: TGTGCCACCAGCACCGATAGCGGGGGACGCACAGATACGCAGTATTTT. This codes for CATSTDSGGRTDTQYF. Looking up the rest from reference TRBV15 and TRBJ2-3 gives the full variable domain: DAMVIQNPRYQVTQFGKPVTLSCSQTLNHNVMYWYQQKSSQAPKLLFHYYDKDFNNEADTPDNFQSRRPNTSFCFLDIRSPGLGDTAMYLCATSTDSGGRTDTQYFGPGTRLTVL.